This TCR beta chain was sequenced during a study of response to subunit inactivated influenza vaccine. Germline V gene data show CDR1 as DFQATT and CDR2 as SNEGSKA (reference sequence). CDR3 length: 14 residues. With 0 bases removed from V and 5 bases from J, the gap between germline ends came to 14 bases. Whole-study results and caveats: Each seasonal flu vaccination may recruit only limited new T cells, authors suggested.

This clonotype was seen only once. Its antigen remains unknown. TCRdb passed the RT-PCR reads through MiXCR, listing each CDR3 protein once. The sample records roughly 670,000 distinct CDR3 sequences, less than 15% being singletons. The receptor's source is a man in his forties or fifties who received an inactivated influenza vaccine. Here the sequenced sample was PBMCs from blood, taken 14 to 15 days before vaccination. The chain carries TRBV20-1 and TRBJ2-7, with D perhaps matching TRBD1 or TRBD2 (6 bases each). CDR3 nucleotides: TGCAGTGCTAGAGATCCGACAGGAGGGAACGAGCAGTACTTC. Its protein is CSARDPTGGNEQYF.